Presented here are 17 T cell receptor beta chains from one specimen sequenced in a study of cytomegalovirus exposure and HLA in healthy donors. Use of 60 Vbeta and 13 Jbeta primers characterized the PCR. Sequenced by immunoSEQ multiplex PCR; TCRdb stores in-frame clones only, minus some. This table has 84,000 or so clones, approximately 77% appearing once. Sequenced: PBMCs. The receptors were sampled from a man aged 25-45 years in good health and CMV-seronegative.

The gene calls are TRBV30 and TRBJ2-3; maybe TRBD2 (6 bases). The germline V gene has CDR1 GTSNPN and CDR2 SVGIG (reference sequence). V lost 5 bases, J lost 0 bases, and 15 bases lay in between. The CDR3 length is 15 residues. DNA of the CDR3: TGTGCCTGGGCGCGGGACGGTCGTAGCACAGATACGCAGTATTTT. This gives the protein CAWARDGRSTDTQYF.

The sample holds a few counts of this clone. This chain joins TRBV4-1 and TRBJ1-1; 9 nucleotides line up with TRBD1. V shed 1 base and J 5 bases; nucleotides not matched to a gene: 5. Germline V gene sequence: CDR1 MGHRA, CDR2 YSYEKL. This CDR3 is 15 amino acids long. The CDR3 sequence: CASSQVGTGKTEAFF. The CDR3 DNA reads TGCGCCAGCAGCCAAGTAGGGACAGGGAAGACTGAAGCTTTCTTT.

The chain is built from TRBV6-1 and TRBJ1-5; TRBD1 agrees at 8 bases. Trimming at V came to 2 bases and at J to 0 bases, leaving 21 bases not matched to a gene. The CDR3 runs 22 residues. Germline values: CDR1 MNHNS, CDR2 SASEGT. In DNA, the CDR3 is TGTGCCAGCAGTGAACCGATCAACCGACAGGGGTTTATTACTTATAGCAATCAGCCCCAGCATTTT. This sequence encodes CASSEPINRQGFITYSNQPQHF.

V gene TRBV23-1 combines with J gene TRBJ1-4, with a possible D match to TRBD1 (6 bases). TRBV23-1 belongs to the ORF category, with a function that is uncertain. CDR3 length equals 13 residues. The V and J ends lost 8 bases and 4 bases respectively, with 11 bases between them. CDR3 residues: CASPQGLNEKLFF. CDR3 nucleotides: TGCGCCAGCCCACAGGGCCTTAATGAAAAACTGTTTTTT.

The sample holds one count of this clone. V is TRBV2 and J is TRBJ1-1; no firm D call. The CDR3 is made up of 13 amino acids. The germline V and J ends were trimmed by 3 bases and 0 bases, with 5 bases remaining between them. Germline V CDR1 and CDR2: SNHLY, FYNNEI. CDR3 bases: TGTGCCAGCAGTGATCAGGTGAACACTGAAGCTTTCTTT. Its protein is CASSDQVNTEAFF.

The V and J genes are TRBV7-9 and TRBJ1-1; D not resolved. Germline V gene lookup returns CDR1 SEHNR and CDR2 FQNEAQ (reference sequence). The ends were cut back, 5 bases at V and 7 bases at J, with 14 bases in the middle. This CDR3 has 13 amino acids. CDR3 region: CASSPRSVVEAFF. The CDR3 DNA is TGTGCCAGCAGCCCCCGCTCAGTCGTTGAAGCTTTCTTT.

The chain uses TRBV25-1 and TRBJ2-7; 10 nucleotides match TRBD2. The length of the CDR3 is 13 residues. V dropped 8 bases and J dropped 6; count of bases not matched to a gene: 7. Germline lookup yields CDR1 MGHDK and CDR2 SYGVNS. This CDR3 is CASGGLALREQYF. The DNA of the CDR3 is TGTGCCAGCGGGGGACTAGCGTTACGCGAGCAGTACTTC.

The V and J genes are TRBV7-2 and TRBJ2-1, with 9 positions matching TRBD2. CDR1 is SGHTA and CDR2 is FQGNSA in the germline V gene. J lost 8 bases, V lost 0 bases, and 5 bases had no gene match. This CDR3 has 15 amino acids. CDR3: CASSLALAGKDEQFF. The CDR3 DNA sequence: TGTGCCAGCAGCTTAGCGCTAGCGGGAAAGGATGAGCAGTTCTTC.

The CDR3 nucleotides are TGTGCCAGCAGTTGGCTGGGCACAGATACGCAGTATTTT. Translating it yields CASSWLGTDTQYF. V is TRBV2 and J is TRBJ2-3, with unresolved D. V was clipped by 5 bases and J by 1 base, with 7 bases between them. From germline, CDR1 is SNHLY and CDR2 FYNNEI. The CDR3 spans 13 residues.

The chain employs TRBV9 and TRBJ2-3; TRBD1 matches at 8 bases. This CDR3 is built from 15 residues. J was trimmed by 4 bases and V by 4 bases; bases with no gene match: 8. The germline gives CDR1 SGDLS, CDR2 YYNGEE. The CDR3 sequence is CASSPDRGGSDTQYF. CDR3 coding DNA: TGTGCCAGCAGCCCAGACAGGGGTGGGTCAGATACGCAGTATTTT.

V gene TRBV28 combines with J gene TRBJ2-7, with 12 bases identical to TRBD1. The CDR3 is made up of 16 amino acids. J lost 6 bases, V lost 2 bases, and 8 bases had no gene match. CDR1 and CDR2 from the germline V gene are MDHEN and SYDVKM. Here the CDR3 reads CASSLGLGTGGREQYF. In DNA form, the CDR3 reads TGTGCCAGCAGTTTAGGATTGGGGACAGGGGGCCGCGAGCAGTACTTC.

Concerning this clone: This sample also contains other DNA sequences that code for the same CDR3. The chain employs TRBV9 and TRBJ2-7, with a possible D match to TRBD1 (6 bases). CDR1 and CDR2 (germline): SGDLS, YYNGEE. This CDR3 region has 15 residues. The V end was cut by 0 bases, the J end by 4 bases, with 14 bases between. In nucleotides, the CDR3 is TGTGCCAGCAGCGTAGCTCTGGACAGCTCTTACGAGCAGTACTTC. It codes for CASSVALDSSYEQYF.

The chain combines TRBV7-2 with TRBJ2-7; possible D gene TRBD1, 5 bases. V was trimmed by 1 base and J by 3 bases, leaving 10 bases between them. Germline assignment: CDR1 SGHTA and CDR2 FQGNSA. The CDR3 loop spans 14 amino acids. CDR3 residues: CASSLGREGYEQYF. In DNA, the CDR3 is TGTGCCAGCAGCTTAGGCAGGGAAGGCTACGAGCAGTACTTC.

The V call is TRBV7-2, the J call TRBJ2-7, with D possibly matching TRBD1 (6 bases). Deletions cut 5 bases from V and 4 bases from J, with 12 bases between. This CDR3 comprises 13 residues. Germline assignment: CDR1 SGHTA and CDR2 FQGNSA. For the CDR3, the DNA is TGTGCCAGCAGCCCGGACAGCCAGTACGAGCAGTACTTC. Its translation is CASSPDSQYEQYF.

This chain uses TRBV10-2 with TRBJ1-1; 9 bases are shared with TRBD1. Germline CDR1 reads WSHSY; CDR2 reads SAAADI. This CDR3 contains 14 residues. The trim removed 3 bases at V and 9 bases at J, leaving 8 bases unmatched. The CDR3 reads CASSDDRGSVQAFF. The CDR3 nucleotides read TGCGCCAGCAGTGATGACAGGGGGTCGGTACAAGCTTTCTTT.

This chain links TRBV4-3 with TRBJ1-5; TRBD1 aligns across 10 bases. From germline, CDR1 is LGHNA and CDR2 YSLEER. V gave up 3 bases and J gave up 4 bases; unmatched junction bases: 9. The CDR3 has 17 residues. This CDR3 reads CASSQIFGQGGNQPQHF. Here the CDR3 DNA reads TGCGCCAGCAGCCAGATATTTGGACAGGGGGGGAATCAGCCCCAGCATTTT.

The rearrangement joins TRBV6-5 to TRBJ1-5, with D unresolved. The germline V gene encodes CDR1 MNHEY and CDR2 SVGAGI. With 4 bases removed from V and 5 bases from J, the gap between germline ends came to 9 bases. The CDR3 totals 13 residues. CDR3 DNA sequence: TGTGCCAGCAGTTTAGACAACTATCAGCCCCAGCATTTT. The encoded protein is CASSLDNYQPQHF.